This T cell receptor beta chain is from a study of glioma-infiltrating T cells after dendritic cell vaccination. The V and J ends lost 1 base and 4 bases respectively, with 11 bases between them. CDR1 and CDR2 from the germline V gene are SGHTA and FQGNSA. The CDR3 totals 15 residues. Sequencing was performed with immunoSEQ multiplex PCR; in TCRdb, only in-frame clones are kept and a portion is missing. The data show tens of thousands of clones, around 80% seen once. Only patients with spare fresh-frozen tumor and over two years of follow-up were included. The TCR comes from a human donor with glioblastoma. This specimen was blood, taken before dendritic cell vaccination. This chain uses TRBV7-2 with TRBJ1-5; D is perhaps TRBD1 (5 bases). CDR3: CASSLVAGLNQPQHF. CDR3 bases: TGTGCCAGCAGCTTAGTGGCGGGGCTTAATCAGCCCCAGCATTTT.